This TCR beta chain was captured in a study of blood T cell repertoires in COVID-19. Across the whole study: Donors in the United States, Italy and Spain gave samples during acute or convalescent COVID-19.

Trimming removed 4 bases at V and 4 bases at J, with 11 bases between. In germline, CDR1 is SGHNT, CDR2 YYREEE (reference sequence). CDR3 length: 14 residues. The method was immunoSEQ multiplex PCR; TCRdb's version includes in-frame clones alone and lacks a portion of them. This table holds around 140,000 clones, 75% to 80% found once. Two negative PCRs, clearance, or symptom resolution were required of recovered Cohort 3 donors. V is TRBV5-4 and J is TRBJ2-2; D possibly corresponds to TRBD1 (6 bases). The sequencing input was PBMCs or T cells enriched from blood (not recorded which). The receptor was isolated from a woman in her 50s who had recovered from COVID-19. CDR3 nucleotide sequence: TGTGCCAGCAGCAATGACAGGCGCACCGGGGAGCTGTTTTTT. Residues: CASSNDRRTGELFF.